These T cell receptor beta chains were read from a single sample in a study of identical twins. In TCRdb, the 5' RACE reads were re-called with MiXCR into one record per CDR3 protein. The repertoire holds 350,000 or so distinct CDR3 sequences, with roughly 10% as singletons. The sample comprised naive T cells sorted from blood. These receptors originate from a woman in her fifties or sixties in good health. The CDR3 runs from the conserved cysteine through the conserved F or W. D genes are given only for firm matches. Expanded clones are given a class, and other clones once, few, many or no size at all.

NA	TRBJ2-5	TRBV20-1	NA	CSASGQNQETQYF	TGCAGTGCTAGCGGACAGAACCAAGAGACCCAGTACTTC
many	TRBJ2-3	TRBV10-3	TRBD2	CAISESLAGSTDTQYF	TGTGCCATCAGTGAGTCGCTAGCGGGCAGCACAGATACGCAGTATTTT
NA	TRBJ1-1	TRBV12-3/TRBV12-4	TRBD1	CASSEDRRNTEAFF	TGTGCCAGCAGCGAGGACAGGAGGAACACTGAAGCTTTCTTT
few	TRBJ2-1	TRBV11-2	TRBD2	CASSLVGGTGGEQFF	TGTGCCAGCAGCTTAGTCGGCGGGACGGGAGGGGAGCAGTTCTTC
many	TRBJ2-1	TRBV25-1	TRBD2	CASSGAGGTYNEQFF	TGTGCCAGCAGTGGAGCGGGGGGAACCTACAATGAGCAGTTCTTC
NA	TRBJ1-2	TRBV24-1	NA	CATSAARGYGYTF	TGTGCCACCAGTGCGGCGCGCGGCTATGGCTACACCTTC
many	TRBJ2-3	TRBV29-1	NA	CSGVMAFGDTQYF	TGCAGTGGAGTGATGGCGTTTGGAGATACGCAGTATTTT
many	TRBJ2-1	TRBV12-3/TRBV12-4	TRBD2	CASSLAHSSGRARNEQFF	TGTGCCAGCAGTTTAGCGCATTCTAGCGGGAGGGCCCGTAATGAGCAGTTCTTC
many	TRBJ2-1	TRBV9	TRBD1	CASSDRGLGAYNEQFF	TGTGCCAGCAGCGACAGGGGGCTCGGCGCCTACAATGAGCAGTTCTTC
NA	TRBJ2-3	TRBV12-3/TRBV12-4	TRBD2	CASSFAGVPSTDTQYF	TGTGCCAGCAGTTTCGCGGGAGTACCCTCCACAGATACGCAGTATTTT
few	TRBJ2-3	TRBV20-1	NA	CSARVAGRGTDTQYF	TGCAGTGCTAGAGTAGCCGGACGAGGCACAGATACGCAGTATTTT
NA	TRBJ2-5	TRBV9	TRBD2	CASSAQAPTAGVLETQYF	TGTGCCAGCAGCGCCCAAGCCCCAACGGCGGGAGTTTTGGAGACCCAGTACTTC
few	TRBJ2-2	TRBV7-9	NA	CASRNVAGELFF	TGTGCCAGCAGAAATGTTGCCGGGGAGCTGTTTTTT
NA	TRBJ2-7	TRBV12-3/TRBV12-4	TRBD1	CASSPLQGTGSYEQYF	TGTGCCAGCAGTCCCTTACAAGGGACAGGGAGCTACGAGCAGTACTTC
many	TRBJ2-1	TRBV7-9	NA	CASTLKARDEQFF	TGTGCCAGCACCCTAAAGGCGAGAGATGAGCAGTTCTTC
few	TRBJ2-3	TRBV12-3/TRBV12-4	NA	CASSLKGGGSGPGDTQYF	TGTGCCAGCAGTTTAAAGGGTGGGGGGAGTGGTCCTGGGGATACGCAGTATTTT
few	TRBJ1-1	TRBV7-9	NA	CASSLWDEAFF	TGTGCCAGCAGCTTATGGGACGAAGCTTTCTTT
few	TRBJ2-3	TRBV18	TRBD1	CASSRRQGAADTQYF	TGTGCCAGCTCACGGCGACAGGGGGCGGCAGATACGCAGTATTTT
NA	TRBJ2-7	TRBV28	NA	CASGGRKPYEQYF	TGTGCCAGCGGAGGGAGAAAACCCTACGAGCAGTACTTC
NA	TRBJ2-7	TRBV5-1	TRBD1	CASSTRDSPTYEQYF	TGCGCCAGCAGCACCCGGGACAGCCCGACCTACGAGCAGTACTTC
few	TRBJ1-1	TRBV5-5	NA	CASSLVPGMNTEAFF	TGTGCCAGCAGCTTGGTCCCAGGAATGAACACTGAAGCTTTCTTT
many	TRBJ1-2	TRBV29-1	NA	CSVERENYGYTF	TGCAGCGTTGAACGGGAAAACTATGGCTACACCTTC
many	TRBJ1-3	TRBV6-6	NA	CASKRVGSGNTIYF	TGTGCCAGCAAGCGGGTGGGTTCTGGAAACACCATATATTTT
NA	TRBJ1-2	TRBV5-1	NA	CASSSEGGAVNYGYTF	TGCGCCAGCAGCTCCGAAGGGGGGGCGGTTAACTATGGCTACACCTTC
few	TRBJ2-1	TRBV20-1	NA	CSAREDNEQFF	TGCAGTGCTAGAGAAGACAATGAGCAGTTCTTC
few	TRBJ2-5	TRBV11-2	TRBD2	CASSVVRGSLGETQYF	TGTGCCAGCAGCGTGGTCCGCGGGAGTCTGGGAGAGACCCAGTACTTC
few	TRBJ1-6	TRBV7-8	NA	CASSQDSPLHF	TGTGCCAGCAGCCAGGATTCACCCCTCCACTTT
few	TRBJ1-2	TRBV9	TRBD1	CASSPTGVEGYTF	TGTGCCAGCAGCCCCACAGGGGTAGAAGGCTACACCTTC
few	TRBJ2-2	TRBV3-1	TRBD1	CASSPPDRVGAGELFF	TGTGCCAGCAGCCCCCCGGACAGGGTGGGCGCCGGGGAGCTGTTTTTT
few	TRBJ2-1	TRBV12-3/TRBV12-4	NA	CASSFRDPSYNEQFF	TGTGCCAGCAGTTTCCGGGACCCTTCCTACAATGAGCAGTTCTTC
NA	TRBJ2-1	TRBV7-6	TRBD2	CASRRLAGGIWQFF	TGTGCCAGCAGGCGACTAGCGGGAGGAATTTGGCAGTTCTTC
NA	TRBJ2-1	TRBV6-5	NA	CASKTYNEQFF	TGTGCCAGCAAGACTTACAATGAGCAGTTCTTC
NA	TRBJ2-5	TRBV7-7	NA	CASSPRIEETQYF	TGTGCTAGCAGCCCCCGTATCGAGGAGACCCAGTACTTC
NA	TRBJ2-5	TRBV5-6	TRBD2	CASSFGLAGKGEETQYF	TGTGCCAGCAGCTTCGGACTAGCGGGAAAAGGAGAGGAGACCCAGTACTTC
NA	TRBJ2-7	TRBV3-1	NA	CASSTGSVSEQYF	TGTGCCAGCAGTACGGGGTCGGTCAGCGAGCAGTACTTC
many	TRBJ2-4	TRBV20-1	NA	CSASVPFLAKNIQYF	TGCAGTGCTAGCGTACCGTTCCTAGCCAAAAACATTCAGTACTTC
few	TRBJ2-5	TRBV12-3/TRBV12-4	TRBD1	CASSSGTGGLETQYF	TGTGCCAGCAGTTCCGGGACAGGGGGATTAGAGACCCAGTACTTC
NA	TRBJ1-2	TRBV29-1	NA	CSVVRGGDYGYTF	TGCAGCGTTGTAAGGGGAGGGGACTATGGCTACACCTTC
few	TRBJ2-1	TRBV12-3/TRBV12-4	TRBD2	CASSNQRLAGNNEQFF	TGTGCCAGCAGTAATCAGAGGCTAGCGGGGAACAATGAGCAGTTCTTC
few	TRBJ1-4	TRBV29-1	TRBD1	CSGNRGPNEKLFF	TGCAGCGGAAACAGGGGTCCTAATGAAAAACTGTTTTTT
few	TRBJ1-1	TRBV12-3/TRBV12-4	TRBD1	CASSLAGQTEAFF	TGTGCCAGCAGTTTAGCGGGACAGACAGAAGCTTTCTTT
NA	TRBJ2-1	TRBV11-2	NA	CASSLDLPSVGGEQFF	TGTGCCAGCAGCTTAGATCTGCCTAGCGTCGGGGGTGAGCAGTTCTTC
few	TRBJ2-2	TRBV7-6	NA	CASGPGLNTGELFF	TGTGCCAGCGGACCGGGACTGAACACCGGGGAGCTGTTTTTT
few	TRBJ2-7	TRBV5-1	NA	CASSLARPAYEQYF	TGCGCCAGCAGCTTGGCCCGACCTGCCTACGAGCAGTACTTC
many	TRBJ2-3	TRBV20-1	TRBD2	CSASSLAGGVTDTQYF	TGCAGTGCTAGCAGTCTAGCGGGAGGGGTAACAGATACGCAGTATTTT
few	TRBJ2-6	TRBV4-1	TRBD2	CASSQGDGRAGSGANVLTF	TGCGCCAGCAGCCAAGGGGACGGGAGGGCAGGATCTGGGGCCAACGTCCTGACTTTC
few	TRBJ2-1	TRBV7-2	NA	CASSLYGGTEQFF	TGTGCCAGCAGCTTATATGGCGGGACTGAGCAGTTCTTC
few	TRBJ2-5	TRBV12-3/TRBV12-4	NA	CASSPAPLQETQYF	TGTGCCAGCAGTCCAGCGCCCCTACAAGAGACCCAGTACTTC
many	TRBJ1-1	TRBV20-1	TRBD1	CSAPTGIRTEAFF	TGCAGTGCTCCGACAGGGATCAGGACTGAAGCTTTCTTT
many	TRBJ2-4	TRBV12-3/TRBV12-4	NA	CASRPDSNLAKNIQYF	TGTGCCAGCAGACCCGACTCAAACCTAGCCAAAAACATTCAGTACTTC
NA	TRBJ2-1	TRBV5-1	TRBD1	CASSAGTGGLNEQFF	TGCGCCAGCAGCGCCGGGACAGGGGGTCTCAATGAGCAGTTCTTC
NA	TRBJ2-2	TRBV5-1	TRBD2	CASRLAGPVGTGELFF	TGCGCCAGCAGACTAGCGGGACCTGTGGGGACCGGGGAGCTGTTTTTT
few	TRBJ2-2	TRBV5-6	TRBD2	CASSLIAGGPIGELFF	TGTGCCAGCAGCCTTATAGCGGGAGGGCCGATCGGGGAGCTGTTTTTT